These T cell receptor beta chains were read from a single sample in a study of shared clonotypes between healthy human individuals. Assay: immunoSEQ multiplex PCR; the TCRdb copy retains only in-frame clones and omits some. The sample carries 2.3 million or so clones, 90% to 95% recorded once. The sequenced material came from naive CD4+ T cells from PBMCs. The receptors here all came from a man younger than 35 in good health. Some clones in this sample may be carry-over from other donors' samples. The CDR3 runs from the conserved cysteine through the conserved F or W. D genes are given only for firm matches. Expanded clones are given a class, and other clones once, few, many or no size at all.

cdr3_aa: CAISGDRNLYNEQFF
cdr3_nt: TGTGCCATCAGTGGGGACAGAAACCTCTACAATGAGCAGTTCTTC
v_call: TRBV10-3
clone_size: .
j_call: TRBJ2-1
d_call: TRBD1

cdr3_aa: CSVEGRLLNTEAFF
cdr3_nt: TGCAGCGTAGAGGGGCGTCTTTTGAACACTGAAGCTTTCTTT
v_call: TRBV29-1
clone_size: once
j_call: TRBJ1-1
d_call: .

cdr3_aa: CASSLTGGGNQPQHF
cdr3_nt: TGTGCCAGCAGCTTGACGGGAGGGGGGAATCAGCCCCAGCATTTT
v_call: TRBV5-6
clone_size: .
j_call: TRBJ1-5
d_call: .

cdr3_aa: CAWTRGGYEQYF
cdr3_nt: TGTGCCTGGACCAGGGGGGGGTACGAGCAGTACTTC
v_call: TRBV30
clone_size: .
j_call: TRBJ2-7
d_call: .

cdr3_aa: CASSRETDTQYF
cdr3_nt: TGTGCCAGCAGCAGAGAAACAGATACGCAGTATTTT
v_call: TRBV7-3
clone_size: .
j_call: TRBJ2-3
d_call: .

cdr3_aa: CASSLLGRISGANVLTF
cdr3_nt: TGCGCCAGCAGCTTGCTAGGACGGATCTCTGGGGCCAACGTCCTGACTTTC
v_call: TRBV5-1
clone_size: .
j_call: TRBJ2-6
d_call: .

cdr3_aa: CASSLWQGEETQYF
cdr3_nt: TGTGCCAGCAGCTTGTGGCAAGGGGAAGAGACCCAGTACTTC
v_call: TRBV5-4
clone_size: .
j_call: TRBJ2-5
d_call: .

cdr3_aa: CASSPAANRPETQYF
cdr3_nt: TGCGCCAGCAGCCCCGCGGCTAACCGGCCGGAGACCCAGTACTTC
v_call: TRBV5-1
clone_size: .
j_call: TRBJ2-5
d_call: .

cdr3_aa: CASSLGTSGGAGQTQYF
cdr3_nt: TGCGCCAGCAGCTTGGGGACTAGCGGAGGGGCAGGCCAGACCCAGTACTTC
v_call: TRBV5-1
clone_size: .
j_call: TRBJ2-5
d_call: TRBD2

cdr3_aa: CASSWQGSTEAFF
cdr3_nt: TGTGCCAGCAGTTGGCAAGGGAGTACTGAAGCTTTCTTT
v_call: TRBV27
clone_size: .
j_call: TRBJ1-1
d_call: .

cdr3_aa: CASSLSGALYQETQYF
cdr3_nt: TGTGCCAGCAGTTTATCAGGGGCCTTGTACCAAGAGACCCAGTACTTC
v_call: TRBV28
clone_size: .
j_call: TRBJ2-5
d_call: .

cdr3_aa: CASSPGRPPLDDEQYF
cdr3_nt: TGTGCCAGCAGTCCCGGAAGGCCCCCGCTCGACGACGAGCAGTACTTC
v_call: TRBV27
clone_size: .
j_call: TRBJ2-7
d_call: .

cdr3_aa: CASSLAPMSSYNEQFF
cdr3_nt: TGTGCCAGCAGCTTAGCACCGATGAGCTCCTACAATGAGCAGTTCTTC
v_call: TRBV7-8
clone_size: .
j_call: TRBJ2-1
d_call: .

cdr3_aa: CSVSGVLHTEAFF
cdr3_nt: TGCAGCGTTTCAGGGGTTCTACACACTGAAGCTTTCTTT
v_call: TRBV29-1
clone_size: .
j_call: TRBJ1-1
d_call: .

cdr3_aa: CASGKRDRGYEQYF
cdr3_nt: TGTGCCAGTGGTAAACGGGACAGGGGCTACGAGCAGTACTTC
v_call: TRBV19
clone_size: .
j_call: TRBJ2-7
d_call: TRBD1

cdr3_aa: CASSVDKATNEKLFF
cdr3_nt: TGTGCCAGCAGCGTAGACAAAGCAACTAATGAAAAACTGTTTTTT
v_call: TRBV2
clone_size: .
j_call: TRBJ1-4
d_call: .

cdr3_aa: CSVEGVSSYEQYF
cdr3_nt: TGCAGCGTTGAAGGGGTGAGCTCCTACGAGCAGTACTTC
v_call: TRBV29-1
clone_size: .
j_call: TRBJ2-7
d_call: .

cdr3_aa: CASSRKETQYF
cdr3_nt: TGTGCCAGCAGCCGAAAGGAGACCCAGTACTTC
v_call: TRBV5-4
clone_size: .
j_call: TRBJ2-5
d_call: .

cdr3_aa: CASSPAGQGGNYGYTF
cdr3_nt: TGTGCCAGCAGCCCCGCCGGGCAGGGAGGTAACTATGGCTACACCTTC
v_call: TRBV2
clone_size: .
j_call: TRBJ1-2
d_call: .

cdr3_aa: CASSKAASGNADTQYF
cdr3_nt: TGTGCCAGCAGCAAAGCGGCTAGCGGGAACGCAGATACGCAGTATTTT
v_call: TRBV21-1
clone_size: .
j_call: TRBJ2-3
d_call: .

cdr3_aa: CASRPDSSSYNEQFF
cdr3_nt: TGTGCCAGCAGGCCGGACTCGAGCTCCTACAATGAGCAGTTCTTC
v_call: TRBV5-4
clone_size: .
j_call: TRBJ2-1
d_call: .

cdr3_aa: CATSRDTGTEAFF
cdr3_nt: TGTGCCACCAGCAGAGATACGGGGACTGAAGCTTTCTTT
v_call: TRBV15
clone_size: .
j_call: TRBJ1-1
d_call: .

cdr3_aa: CASSLWAGDQPQHF
cdr3_nt: TGCGCCAGCAGCTTGTGGGCAGGGGATCAGCCCCAGCATTTT
v_call: TRBV5-1
clone_size: .
j_call: TRBJ1-5
d_call: .

cdr3_aa: CASSQPDRGQETQYF
cdr3_nt: TGCGCCAGCAGTCAGCCGGACAGGGGGCAAGAGACCCAGTACTTC
v_call: TRBV10-2
clone_size: .
j_call: TRBJ2-5
d_call: TRBD1

cdr3_aa: CASSRQWSDTQYF
cdr3_nt: TGTGCCAGCAGCCGTCAGTGGTCAGATACGCAGTATTTT
v_call: TRBV7-6
clone_size: .
j_call: TRBJ2-3
d_call: .

cdr3_aa: CASSPIGTSNYGYTF
cdr3_nt: TGTGCCAGCTCACCAATTGGGACATCCAACTATGGCTACACCTTC
v_call: TRBV18
clone_size: .
j_call: TRBJ1-2
d_call: .

cdr3_aa: CATWGGADTQYF
cdr3_nt: TGTGCCACCTGGGGGGGCGCTGATACGCAGTATTTT
v_call: TRBV2
clone_size: .
j_call: TRBJ2-3
d_call: .

cdr3_aa: CASSSARRIVETQYF
cdr3_nt: TGTGCCAGCAGCTCCGCGAGGAGAATTGTTGAGACCCAGTACTTC
v_call: TRBV7-9
clone_size: .
j_call: TRBJ2-5
d_call: .

cdr3_aa: CASSDSTGGNTIYF
cdr3_nt: TGTGCCAGCAGTGATTCGACAGGGGGAAACACCATATATTTT
v_call: TRBV25-1
clone_size: once
j_call: TRBJ1-3
d_call: TRBD1

cdr3_aa: CASTSGPSNIEHF
cdr3_nt: TGTGCCAGCACCTCCGGCCCTTCGAATATAGAGCATTTT
v_call: TRBV28
clone_size: .
j_call: TRBJ1-5
d_call: .

cdr3_aa: CASRVGGPSDTQYF
cdr3_nt: TGTGCCAGCAGAGTGGGAGGGCCTTCAGATACGCAGTATTTT
v_call: TRBV6-5
clone_size: .
j_call: TRBJ2-3
d_call: TRBD2

cdr3_aa: CATSLRGGDYTGGYTF
cdr3_nt: TGTGCCACCAGCTTACGGGGAGGGGATTATACGGGAGGCTACACCTTC
v_call: TRBV15
clone_size: .
j_call: TRBJ1-2
d_call: .

cdr3_aa: CASRSGRAGGYNEQFF
cdr3_nt: TGCGCCAGCAGGAGCGGTCGGGCGGGAGGGTACAATGAGCAGTTCTTC
v_call: TRBV10-1
clone_size: .
j_call: TRBJ2-1
d_call: TRBD2

cdr3_aa: CASSYSGATEAFF
cdr3_nt: TGTGCCAGCAGTTACTCCGGGGCCACTGAAGCTTTCTTT
v_call: TRBV6-5
clone_size: .
j_call: TRBJ1-1
d_call: .

cdr3_aa: CASSEGPQSPSGNTIYF
cdr3_nt: TGCGCCAGCAGTGAAGGTCCCCAAAGCCCCTCTGGAAACACCATATATTTT
v_call: TRBV10-1
clone_size: .
j_call: TRBJ1-3
d_call: .

cdr3_aa: CASSLTYRSYNEQFF
cdr3_nt: TGTGCCAGCAGTTTGACTTATCGCTCCTACAATGAGCAGTTCTTC
v_call: TRBV7-2
clone_size: .
j_call: TRBJ2-1
d_call: .

cdr3_aa: CASSMQRGETQYF
cdr3_nt: TGTGCCAGTAGTATGCAGAGGGGAGAGACCCAGTACTTC
v_call: TRBV19
clone_size: .
j_call: TRBJ2-5
d_call: .

cdr3_aa: CASRPASTSNTEAFF
cdr3_nt: TGTGCCAGCAGACCCGCGAGTACTTCGAACACTGAAGCTTTCTTT
v_call: TRBV7-6
clone_size: .
j_call: TRBJ1-1
d_call: .

cdr3_aa: CASGEDGYNEQFF
cdr3_nt: TGTGCTAGTGGCGAAGACGGTTACAATGAGCAGTTCTTC
v_call: TRBV12-5
clone_size: once
j_call: TRBJ2-1
d_call: .

cdr3_aa: CSVDVSSYNEQFF
cdr3_nt: TGCAGCGTTGACGTGAGCTCCTACAATGAGCAGTTCTTC
v_call: TRBV29-1
clone_size: .
j_call: TRBJ2-1
d_call: .

cdr3_aa: CASSPPDSTSGNTIYF
cdr3_nt: TGCGCCAGCAGCCCGCCGGACAGCACCTCTGGAAACACCATATATTTT
v_call: TRBV5-1
clone_size: .
j_call: TRBJ1-3
d_call: .

cdr3_aa: CASSIDQRQGRHEQYF
cdr3_nt: TGTGCCAGTAGTATCGATCAGAGACAGGGACGACACGAGCAGTACTTC
v_call: TRBV19
clone_size: .
j_call: TRBJ2-7
d_call: TRBD1

cdr3_aa: CASSLVPGGNEQFF
cdr3_nt: TGTGCCAGCAGCTTAGTACCAGGGGGCAATGAGCAGTTCTTC
v_call: TRBV7-9
clone_size: once
j_call: TRBJ2-1
d_call: TRBD1

cdr3_aa: CASSIRRQADYEQYF
cdr3_nt: TGTGCCAGTAGTATAAGACGTCAGGCCGACTACGAGCAGTACTTC
v_call: TRBV19
clone_size: .
j_call: TRBJ2-7
d_call: .

cdr3_aa: CASSRGTGNTEAFF
cdr3_nt: TGTGCCAGCAGTCGTGGGACAGGGAACACTGAAGCTTTCTTT
v_call: TRBV6-6
clone_size: .
j_call: TRBJ1-1
d_call: TRBD1

cdr3_aa: CASSLRRRERADTQYF
cdr3_nt: TGTGCCAGCAGCTTACGTCGGCGGGAGCGGGCAGATACGCAGTATTTT
v_call: TRBV7-2
clone_size: .
j_call: TRBJ2-3
d_call: TRBD2

cdr3_aa: CASSLGLAGAEQYF
cdr3_nt: TGTGCCAGCAGCTTGGGACTAGCGGGGGCCGAGCAGTACTTC
v_call: TRBV11-3
clone_size: .
j_call: TRBJ2-7
d_call: TRBD2

cdr3_aa: CAISEGGAGTEAFF
cdr3_nt: TGTGCCATCAGTGAAGGAGGGGCAGGCACTGAAGCTTTCTTT
v_call: TRBV10-3
clone_size: once
j_call: TRBJ1-1
d_call: .